One sample yielded the 16 T cell receptor beta chains listed below, sequenced in a study of T cell responses to AZD1222 COVID-19 vaccine. The assay was immunoSEQ multiplex PCR, and TCRdb's table has in-frame clones only and misses some. The table shows some 150,000 clones, with 85% to 90% occurring only once. Sequencing was performed on peripheral blood, taken on day 0 of AZD1222 vaccination. The receptor set was obtained from an adult in good health.

The chain employs TRBV3-1 (or the pseudogene TRBV3-2) and TRBJ1-1; D possibly corresponds to TRBD1 (6 bases). The CDR3 spans 14 residues. CDR1 is LGHDT and CDR2 is YNNKEL in the germline V gene (reference sequence). Trimming cost V 0 bases and J 5 bases, with 10 bases left between them. The CDR3 bases are TGTGCCAGCAGCCAAGATTGGAGGGGGACTGAAGCTTTCTTT. Its translation is CASSQDWRGTEAFF.

The V gene is TRBV13, the J gene TRBJ1-2; D is uncertain. Germline loops: CDR1 PRHDT, CDR2 FYEKMQ (reference sequence). The length of the CDR3 is 14 residues. Between the trimmed V and J ends, which lost 3 bases and 0 bases, there was a span of 8 bases. For the CDR3, the DNA is TGTGCCAGCAGCTTGGTAGGGTCTAACTATGGCTACACCTTC. Its protein product is CASSLVGSNYGYTF.

A word on this clone: Other nucleotide sequences from this sample produce the same CDR3. The J gene is TRBJ1-1, the V gene TRBV27; maybe TRBD1 (6 bases). Between the trimmed V and J ends, which lost 3 bases and 5 bases, there was a span of 10 bases. Germline CDR1 is MNHEY and CDR2 is SMNVEV (reference sequence). This CDR3 spans 13 amino acids. The CDR3: CASSFRGGTEAFF. CDR3 DNA: TGTGCCAGCAGTTTTAGGGGGGGGACTGAAGCTTTCTTT.

The chain is built from TRBV7-2 and TRBJ2-2; D ambiguous. The CDR3 extends over 15 amino acids. The V gene lost 1 base and the J gene lost 5 bases, with 11 bases spanning the gap. Germline V gene sequence: CDR1 SGHTA, CDR2 FQGNSA. CDR3 nucleotide sequence: TGTGCCAGCAGCTTAGACTCTGGCAAAACCGGGGAGCTGTTTTTT. It translates to CASSLDSGKTGELFF. Based on the CDR3 plus reference TRBV7-2 and TRBJ2-2, the full variable domain is GAGVSQSPSNKVTEKGKDVELRCDPISGHTALYWYRQSLGQGLEFLIYFQGNSAPDKSGLPSDRFSAERTGGSVSTLTIQRTQQEDSAVYLCASSLDSGKTGELFFGEGSRLTVL.

V is TRBV6-5 and J is TRBJ1-1, with 9 bases lining up with TRBD1. The CDR3 is 15 residues long. The J segment lost 11 bases and the V segment lost 6 bases, leaving 16 bases of the junction unmatched. Per germline, CDR1 MNHEY and CDR2 SVGAGI. This chain's CDR3 is CASRDTGTGTEEAFF. The CDR3 nucleotides read TGTGCCAGCAGAGATACCGGGACAGGGACGGAGGAGGCTTTCTTT.

The chain joins TRBV2 to TRBJ2-1, with D maybe TRBD1 (7 bases). The CDR3 has 14 amino acids. CDR1 is SNHLY, CDR2 FYNNEI, per germline. Trimming shortened V by 2 bases and J by 8 bases, and 13 bases separated the two germline ends. As DNA, the CDR3 is TGTGCCAGCAGTGAACGACTAGGGGGCGATGAGCAGTTCTTC. Protein: CASSERLGGDEQFF.

This chain connects TRBV2 to TRBJ2-4; TRBD1 agrees at 7 bases. The CDR3 contains 14 residues. Trimming took 5 bases from V and 8 from J; bases not matched to a gene: 9. Germline values: CDR1 SNHLY, CDR2 FYNNEI. CDR3: CASSKQGPSDIQYF. CDR3 nucleotides: TGTGCCAGCAGTAAACAGGGGCCAAGTGACATTCAGTACTTC.

The chain joins TRBV5-4 to TRBJ2-3, with 14 bases that match TRBD2. The germline V gene has CDR1 SGHNT and CDR2 YYREEE (reference sequence). The CDR3 runs 13 residues. Trimming at V came to 9 bases and at J to 5 bases, leaving 2 bases not matched to a gene. CDR3 sequence (DNA): TGTGCCACCGGGACTAGCGGGAGAGATACGCAGTATTTT. It is translated as CATGTSGRDTQYF. The full variable domain, with the rest looked up from reference TRBV5-4 and TRBJ2-3, is ETGVTQSPTHLIKTRGQQVTLRCSSQSGHNTVSWYQQALGQGPQFIFQYYREEENGRGNFPPRFSGLQFPNYSSELNVNALELDDSALYLCATGTSGRDTQYFGPGTRLTVL.

The V gene is TRBV9, the J gene TRBJ2-2; perhaps TRBD2 as D (6 bases). CDR3 length: 20 residues. The ends were cut back, 4 bases at V and 0 bases at J, with 25 bases in the middle. Germline V gene data show CDR1 as SGDLS and CDR2 as YYNGEE. CDR3 coding DNA: TGTGCCAGCAGCTTGGGATGGGACTGGTCGGATGTTGCGAACACCGGGGAGCTGTTTTTT. Translated: CASSLGWDWSDVANTGELFF.

The chain recombines TRBV18 with TRBJ1-4, with TRBD1 as a possible D gene (5 bases). The ends were cut back, 5 bases at V and 0 bases at J, with 10 bases in the middle. The CDR3 covers 15 residues. Germline CDR1 and CDR2: KGHSH and LQKENI. The CDR3 spells CASSAQTATNEKLFF. CDR3 nucleotides: TGTGCCAGCTCAGCTCAGACAGCAACTAATGAAAAACTGTTTTTT.

J is TRBJ1-3 and V is TRBV18; the D is unclear. Germline V gives CDR1 KGHSH, CDR2 LQKENI. V lost 1 base and J 0 bases, leaving 7 bases between the germline ends. This CDR3 has 15 residues. CDR3 bases: TGTGCCAGCTCACCACAAAAGACCTCTGGAAACACCATATATTTT. This codes for CASSPQKTSGNTIYF.

The rearrangement uses TRBV5-1 and TRBJ2-3; possible D gene TRBD2, 5 bases. This CDR3 comprises 14 residues. Between the trimmed V and J ends, which lost 0 bases and 4 bases, there was a span of 9 bases. From germline, CDR1 is SGHRS and CDR2 YFSETQ. CDR3 sequence reads: CASSLGGNPDTQYF. For the CDR3, the DNA is TGCGCCAGCAGCTTGGGAGGGAATCCAGATACGCAGTATTTT.

The chain is built from TRBV5-4 and TRBJ1-6; a possible D gene is TRBD1 (6 bases). The germline V gene has CDR1 SGHNT and CDR2 YYREEE (reference sequence). Trimming removed 3 bases at V and 7 bases at J, with 17 bases between. The CDR3 runs 16 residues. CDR3 loop: CASSWGGRVGNSPLHF. CDR3 in DNA: TGTGCCAGCAGCTGGGGGGGGCGCGTGGGAAATTCACCCCTCCACTTT.

The V call is TRBV29-1, the J call TRBJ1-1; possible D gene TRBD1, 5 bases. CDR1 and CDR2 (germline): SQVTM, ANQGSEA. V lost 7 bases to trimming and J lost 4 bases, with 10 bases between them. The CDR3 runs 11 residues. The CDR3 sequence is CSAEGRTEAFF. CDR3 nucleotides: TGCAGCGCTGAGGGGCGCACTGAAGCTTTCTTT.

CDR3 loop: CASVGDNQPQHF. CDR3 coding DNA: TGTGCCAGCGTCGGGGACAATCAGCCCCAGCATTTT. The rearrangement joins TRBV2 to TRBJ1-5; D unresolved. V gave up 8 bases and J gave up 3 bases, with 8 bases separating them. CDR1 is SNHLY, CDR2 FYNNEI, per germline. There are 12 residues in the CDR3.

This sequence joins TRBV27 and TRBJ1-5; no clear D gene. From germline, CDR1 is MNHEY and CDR2 SMNVEV (reference sequence). Trimming removed 5 bases at V and 5 bases at J, with 10 bases between. CDR3 size: 13 residues. The CDR3 region has the DNA TGTGCCAGCAGTCCCCGCACCCATCAGCCCCAGCATTTT. Translating it yields CASSPRTHQPQHF.